This T cell receptor beta chain is from a study of response to subunit inactivated influenza vaccine. The germline V gene has CDR1 SGHRS and CDR2 YFSETQ. Trimming took 4 bases from V and 0 from J; bases not matched to a gene: 9. The CDR3 consists of 18 residues. TCRdb independently ran MiXCR on the RT-PCR reads; one entry per CDR3 protein. Among 650,000 to 800,000 distinct CDR3 sequences listed, roughly 13% were seen once. This receptor was taken from a man between 45 and 60 years old who received an inactivated influenza vaccine. Sample: PBMCs from blood, taken 14 days before vaccination. This chain joins TRBV5-1 and TRBJ2-3; 12 bases map to TRBD2. The CDR3 coding sequence is TGCGCCAGCAGCACCGGGACTAGCGGGCCCTTTAGCACAGATACGCAGTATTTT. The encoded protein is CASSTGTSGPFSTDTQYF. The whole variable domain, remainder taken from reference TRBV5-1 and TRBJ2-3, is KAGVTQTPRYLIKTRGQQVTLSCSPISGHRSVSWYQQTPGQGLQFLFEYFSETQRNKGNFPGRFSGRQFSNSRSEMNVSTLELGDSALYLCASSTGTSGPFSTDTQYFGPGTRLTVL.